Listed below are T cell receptor beta chains from one sample, sequenced in a study of cytomegalovirus exposure and HLA in healthy donors. Measured with immunoSEQ multiplex PCR; TCRdb has only the in-frame clones, and not every one. The sample lists some 150,000 clones, just under 80% seen once, with 2.2% in the top ten. Sequencing was done on a sample of PBMCs. The receptors originated from a man aged 30 to 45 in good health and CMV-seronegative. The CDR3 runs from the conserved cysteine through the conserved F or W. The order of the fields is CDR3 length, clone size, J gene, V gene, D gene, CDR3 DNA, CDR3 protein. A D gene is named only where the DNA matches it firmly. Only some rows state a clone size, as once, few, many or a class for expanded clones.

>15|.|TRBJ2-5|TRBV11-1|TRBD1
TGTGCCAGCAGCAGGGACAGTAGATTTCAAGAGACCCAGTACTTC
CASSRDSRFQETQYF
>13|.|TRBJ1-2|TRBV28|.
TGTGCCAGCAGTCTACAGGGCGGTTATGGCTACACCTTC
CASSLQGGYGYTF
>17|.|TRBJ2-3|TRBV4-2|TRBD2
TGTGCCAGCAGCCAAGATTGGGGTCTAGCGGGGCGAGATACGCAGTATTTT
CASSQDWGLAGRDTQYF
>14|few|TRBJ1-1|TRBV5-1|TRBD1
TGCGCCAGCAGCGAGGGGACAGGGAACACTGAAGCTTTCTTT
CASSEGTGNTEAFF
>15|.|TRBJ2-7|TRBV2|TRBD1
TGTGCCAGCAGTCGAGGCCCGACAGGGTCCCACGAGCAGTACTTC
CASSRGPTGSHEQYF
>14|.|TRBJ1-2|TRBV5-1|TRBD1
TGCGCCAGCAGCTTGTCCCAGGGGGCCGGCGGCTACACCTTC
CASSLSQGAGGYTF
>16|.|TRBJ2-3|TRBV5-4|TRBD2
TGTGCCAGCAGCTTCCGACTAGCGGGACCTACAGATACGCAGTATTTT
CASSFRLAGPTDTQYF
>14|.|TRBJ1-2|TRBV5-6|TRBD1
TGTGCCAGCAGCTTGAACGACAGGGACTATGGCTACACCTTC
CASSLNDRDYGYTF
>15|.|TRBJ2-7|TRBV7-8|.
TGTGCCAGCAGCTCCCCCAAATCCTTGGCGGAAGAGCAGTACTTC
CASSSPKSLAEEQYF
>14|few|TRBJ1-4|TRBV10-2|.
TGCGCCAGCAGCGCAGGGGATACTAATGAAAAACTGTTTTTT
CASSAGDTNEKLFF
>15|.|TRBJ2-2|TRBV29-1|TRBD2
TGCAGCGTTGGGTCCAGCGGGGGTCGAACCGGGGAGCTGTTTTTT
CSVGSSGGRTGELFF
>17|.|TRBJ1-5|TRBV7-9|TRBD1
TGTGCCAGCAGCTTAGGGGCGCTCACGACAGGGAATCAGCCCCAGCATTTT
CASSLGALTTGNQPQHF
>18|.|TRBJ1-2|TRBV18|TRBD1
TGTGCCAGCTCACCCCCCGGGACAGGGGACCTCCGGGGCTATGGCTACACCTTC
CASSPPGTGDLRGYGYTF
>13|few|TRBJ1-2|TRBV19|TRBD1
TGTGCCACCACAGACAGGGAAAACTATGGCTACACCTTC
CATTDRENYGYTF
>18|.|TRBJ1-4|TRBV15|TRBD1
TGTGCCACCAGCAGAGAAAGAACTAAACAGGGGGCGATTGAAAAACTGTTTTTT
CATSRERTKQGAIEKLFF
>18|.|TRBJ1-4|TRBV19|.
TGTGCCAGTAGTATGCCAGGGGACGTTTGGCGGACTAATGAAAAACTGTTTTTT
CASSMPGDVWRTNEKLFF
>15|.|TRBJ1-2|TRBV6-1|TRBD1
TGTGCCAGCAGCTCCGACAGGGGAAAGGTCTATGGCTACACCTTC
CASSSDRGKVYGYTF
>15|.|TRBJ2-5|TRBV28|TRBD2
TGTGCCAGCAGGGTTAGCGGGGGCCGGGGAGAGACCCAGTACTTC
CASRVSGGRGETQYF